This paragraph covers one T cell receptor (beta chain) sequence. No antigen is known for it. Specified time point: recipient sample about 28 days before transplant, after cytoreduction. The entry originates in a study of T cell clonotyping in hematopoietic cell transplantation. Whole-study results and caveats: Few recipient clonotypes overlapped donors; over 95% were de novo at given depth.

TCRdb's copy holds only in-frame clones and misses some; the assay was immunoSEQ multiplex PCR. This table has 50,000 or so clones, around 84% appearing once. V was clipped by 2 bases and J by 2 bases, with 13 bases between them. The CDR3 extends over 15 amino acids. Germline V gives CDR1 SGHVS, CDR2 FQNEAQ. This chain uses TRBV7-8 with TRBJ2-7; D remains unclear. The specimen was peripheral blood mononuclear cells, collected before stem cell transplant. This receptor was identified in a man aged 55 to 70 with myelodysplastic syndrome. Some clones in this sample may be carry-over from other donors' samples. The CDR3 sequence: CASSLLINGAYEQYF. Written as DNA, the CDR3 is TGTGCCAGCAGCTTACTGATAAACGGTGCCTACGAGCAGTACTTC.